These 8 T cell receptor beta chains were all obtained from the same sample, sequenced in a study of cytomegalovirus exposure and HLA in healthy donors. Researchers ran the PCR with 60 Vbeta and 13 Jbeta primers. Data came from immunoSEQ multiplex PCR; TCRdb stores just in-frame clones and leaves some out. The sample holds 160,000 or so clones; approximately 88% are singletons and the top ten take roughly 1%. The sample comprised PBMCs. The receptors come from a man aged 30 to 45 in good health and CMV-seronegative.

V is TRBV29-1 and J is TRBJ2-3; 7 bases fit TRBD2. With V trimmed by 3 bases and J by 3 bases, 6 bases remained unmatched. This CDR3 spans 14 amino acids. The germline CDR1 and CDR2 sequences are SQVTM and ANQGSEA. In DNA, the CDR3 is TGCAGCGTTGAGGGCGGGAGTGAGACAGATACGCAGTATTTT. Amino acids: CSVEGGSETDTQYF.

The chain uses TRBV5-1 and TRBJ2-3; 9 bases line up with TRBD2. The CDR3 is 14 residues long. V lost 5 bases, J lost 1 base, and 2 bases stayed unmatched. Per germline, CDR1 SGHRS and CDR2 YFSETQ. In nucleotides, the CDR3 is TGCGCCAGCAGGTCTAGCGGGGGCACAGATACGCAGTATTTT. Its protein product is CASRSSGGTDTQYF.

This rearrangement joins TRBV18 to TRBJ2-1, with D possibly matching TRBD2 (5 bases). The CDR3 runs to 13 residues. V lost 3 bases and J lost 6, with 9 bases in between. CDR1 is KGHSH and CDR2 is LQKENI in the germline V gene. The CDR3 loop is CASSPGILNEQFF. CDR3 sequence (DNA): TGTGCCAGCTCACCCGGGATCCTCAATGAGCAGTTCTTC.

This sequence joins TRBV2 and TRBJ2-1; 10 nucleotides align to TRBD1. Germline CDR1 SNHLY, CDR2 FYNNEI. J was trimmed by 7 bases and V by 4 bases; bases with no gene match: 4. CDR3 size: 14 residues. This CDR3 is CASSGQGARNEQFF. CDR3 DNA: TGTGCCAGCAGTGGACAGGGGGCGAGAAATGAGCAGTTCTTC.

The V gene is TRBV11-2, the J gene TRBJ1-1; D unclear. The CDR3 consists of 13 residues. V was trimmed by 2 bases and J by 4 bases, leaving 8 bases between them. Germline values: CDR1 SGHAT, CDR2 FQNNGV. The CDR3 sequence is CASSLFGSTEAFF. Here the CDR3 DNA reads TGTGCCAGCAGCTTATTTGGCAGCACTGAAGCTTTCTTT.

This clone was found once. The V call is TRBV4-3, the J call TRBJ1-5, with D tentatively TRBD1 (5 bases). CDR1 LGHNA and CDR2 YSLEER come from the germline V gene. V lost 0 bases to trimming and J lost 5 bases, with 11 bases between them. This CDR3 has 15 residues. As DNA, the CDR3 is TGCGCCAGCAGCCAAGACGGCAGGGTTTATCAGCCCCAGCATTTT. The encoded protein is CASSQDGRVYQPQHF.

Here the CDR3 DNA reads TGCAGCGCCGCGACAGGGCCATATTCACCCCTCCACTTT. Its protein is CSAATGPYSPLHF. The chain joins TRBV29-1 to TRBJ1-6; 7 bases match TRBD1. This CDR3 region has 13 residues. CDR1 is SQVTM, CDR2 ANQGSEA, per germline. The V segment lost 7 bases and the J segment 8 bases; nucleotides outside the gene matches: 8.

The V call is TRBV5-8, the J call TRBJ2-7; 7 bases line up with TRBD1. There are 14 residues in the CDR3. The germline gives CDR1 SGHTS, CDR2 YDEGEE. Trimming removed 0 bases from V and 3 bases from J; junction bases left unmatched: 3. Here the CDR3 reads CASSLDRGYYEQYF. The CDR3, as DNA: TGTGCCAGCAGCTTGGACAGGGGATACTACGAGCAGTACTTC.